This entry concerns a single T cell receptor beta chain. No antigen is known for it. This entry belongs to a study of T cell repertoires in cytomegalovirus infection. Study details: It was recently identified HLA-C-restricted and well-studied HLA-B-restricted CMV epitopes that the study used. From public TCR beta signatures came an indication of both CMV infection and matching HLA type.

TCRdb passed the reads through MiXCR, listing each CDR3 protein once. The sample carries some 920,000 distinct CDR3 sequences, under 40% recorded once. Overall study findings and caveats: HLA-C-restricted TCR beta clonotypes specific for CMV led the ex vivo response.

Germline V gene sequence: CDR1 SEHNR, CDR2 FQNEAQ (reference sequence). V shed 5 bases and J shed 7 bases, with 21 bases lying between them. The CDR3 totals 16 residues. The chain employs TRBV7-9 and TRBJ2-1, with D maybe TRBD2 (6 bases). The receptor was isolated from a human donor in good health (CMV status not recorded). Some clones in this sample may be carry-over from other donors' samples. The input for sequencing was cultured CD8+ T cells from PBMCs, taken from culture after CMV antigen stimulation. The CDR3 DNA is TGTGCCAGCAGCCCGACGGCGGGGCTCGACTTTAATGAGCAGTTCTTC. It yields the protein CASSPTAGLDFNEQFF.